Sequencing of this T cell receptor (beta chain) was carried out in a study of cytomegalovirus exposure and HLA in healthy donors. Study results and limitations: As was reported, the classifier diagnosed cytomegalovirus status with high specificity and sensitivity.

Germline lookup yields CDR1 GTSNPN and CDR2 SVGIG (reference sequence). The CDR3 extends over 13 amino acids. V was pared by 4 bases and J by 4 bases, with 1 base of the junction left unmatched. The PCR employed 60 Vbeta primers together with 13 Jbeta primers. Sequenced by immunoSEQ multiplex PCR; TCRdb stores in-frame clones only, minus some. The sample shows roughly 150,000 clones, roughly 80% of them seen only once. This clone is a singleton in its sample. Its antigen is not known. This clonotype was obtained from a man aged 25-40 years in good health and CMV-seronegative. Sequenced input: PBMCs. This chain joins TRBV30 and TRBJ2-2, with TRBD2 identical over 9 bases. The CDR3 here is CAWILAGTGELFF. CDR3 in DNA: TGTGCCTGGATACTAGCGGGCACCGGGGAGCTGTTTTTT.